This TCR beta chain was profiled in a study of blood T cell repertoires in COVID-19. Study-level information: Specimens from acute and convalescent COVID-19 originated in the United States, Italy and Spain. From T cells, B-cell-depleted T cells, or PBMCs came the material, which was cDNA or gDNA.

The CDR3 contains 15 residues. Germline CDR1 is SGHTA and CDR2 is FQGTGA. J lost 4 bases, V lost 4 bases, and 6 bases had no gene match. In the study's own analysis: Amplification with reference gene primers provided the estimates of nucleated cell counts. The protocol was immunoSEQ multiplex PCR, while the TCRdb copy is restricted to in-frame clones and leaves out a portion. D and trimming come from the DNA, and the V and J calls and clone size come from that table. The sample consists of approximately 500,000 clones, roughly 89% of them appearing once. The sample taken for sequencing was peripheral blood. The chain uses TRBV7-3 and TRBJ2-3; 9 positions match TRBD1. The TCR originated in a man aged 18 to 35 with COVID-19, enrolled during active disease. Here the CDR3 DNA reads TGTGCCAGCAGCTCCACAGGGGGCAGGGCAGATACGCAGTATTTT. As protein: CASSSTGGRADTQYF.